This passage covers 25 T cell receptor beta chains from one sample sequenced in a study of CD8+ T cells in alopecia areata. cDNA serving as the sequencing template came from extracted, reverse transcribed RNA. Repertoires were generated with immunoSEQ multiplex PCR, while TCRdb's copy carries only in-frame clones and drops some. The sample has hundreds of thousands of clones, about 60% seen once; the top ten hold 0.4% to 0.55%. The sequenced sample was CD4+ T cells sorted from blood, obtained at week 0. The receptor set was obtained from a human donor with alopecia areata.

This chain uses TRBV7-2 with TRBJ2-1; TRBD2 agrees at 7 bases. CDR3 length: 16 residues. After removal of 4 bases from V and 2 bases from J, the junction contained 8 bases not matched to a gene. CDR1 is SGHTA, CDR2 FQGNSA, per germline. The CDR3, as DNA: TGTGCCAGCAGCTCCTCGGCGGGAGCCACCTACAATGAGCAGTTCTTC. Translated: CASSSSAGATYNEQFF.

The CDR3 sequence: CASASVQETQYF. The CDR3 DNA sequence: TGTGCCAGCGCGAGCGTGCAAGAGACCCAGTACTTC. The chain links TRBV28 to TRBJ2-5, with D unclear. V was trimmed by 8 bases and J by 2 bases, leaving 9 bases between them. Germline V gene sequence: CDR1 MDHEN, CDR2 SYDVKM. The CDR3 has 12 amino acids. Based on the CDR3 plus reference TRBV28 and TRBJ2-5, the full variable domain is DVKVTQSSRYLVKRTGEKVFLECVQDMDHENMFWYRQDPGLGLRLIYFSYDVKMKEKGDIPEGYSVSREKKERFSLILESASTNQTSMYLCASASVQETQYFGPGTRLLVL.

V usage is TRBV6-5 and J usage is TRBJ2-3; TRBD1 matches 7 bases. CDR3 length equals 14 residues. V shed 6 bases and J 3 bases; nucleotides not matched to a gene: 6. Germline V gene lookup returns CDR1 MNHEY and CDR2 SVGAGI. The CDR3 DNA follows: TGTGCCAGCAGCCAACGACAGGGAACAGATACGCAGTATTTT. It is translated as CASSQRQGTDTQYF.

The rearrangement links TRBV29-1 to TRBJ2-5; D is unresolved. Germline V gives CDR1 SQVTM, CDR2 ANQGSEA. The CDR3 sequence is 11 residues long. With 4 bases removed from V and 4 bases from J, the gap between germline ends came to 7 bases. CDR3 nucleotide sequence: TGCAGCGTTGGACCTTCAGAGACCCAGTACTTC. Amino acids: CSVGPSETQYF. The full variable domain, its missing parts supplied by reference TRBV29-1 and TRBJ2-5, is SAVISQKPSRDICQRGTSLTIQCQVDSQVTMMFWYRQQPGQSLTLIATANQGSEATYESGFVIDKFPISRPNLTFSTLTVSNMSPEDSSIYLCSVGPSETQYFGPGTRLLVL.

This clone has a handful of counts. The chain carries TRBV7-3 and TRBJ2-2; D unresolved. Germline CDR1 is SGHTA and CDR2 is FQGTGA. The CDR3 is made up of 13 amino acids. With 2 bases removed from V and 5 bases from J, the gap between germline ends came to 6 bases. In DNA form, the CDR3 reads TGTGCCAGCAGCTTACAACCTACCGGGGAGCTGTTTTTT. It is translated as CASSLQPTGELFF.

This rearrangement joins TRBV19 to TRBJ2-7; 9 bases fit TRBD1. The V segment lost 6 bases and the J segment 2 bases; nucleotides outside the gene matches: 5. The CDR3 has 14 amino acids. The germline V gene has CDR1 LNHDA and CDR2 SQIVND (reference sequence). This chain's CDR3 is CASRKRQGAYEQYF. The CDR3 DNA is TGTGCCAGTAGAAAGAGACAGGGGGCCTACGAGCAGTACTTC.

About this clone: The same CDR3 can be traced to other DNA sequences in this sample. The chain is built from TRBV29-1 and TRBJ1-1, with TRBD1 as a possible D gene (5 bases). The V gene's germline CDR1 is SQVTM and CDR2 ANQGSEA. Trimming left V 6 bases short and J 2 bases short, with 10 bases between. The CDR3 runs to 12 residues. The CDR3 loop is CSVGRGNTEAFF. Written as DNA, the CDR3 is TGCAGCGTGGGGCGGGGTAACACTGAAGCTTTCTTT. The full variable domain, completed using reference TRBV29-1 and TRBJ1-1, is SAVISQKPSRDICQRGTSLTIQCQVDSQVTMMFWYRQQPGQSLTLIATANQGSEATYESGFVIDKFPISRPNLTFSTLTVSNMSPEDSSIYLCSVGRGNTEAFFGQGTRLTVV.

This chain joins TRBV4-1 and TRBJ2-1; the D is unclear. In germline, CDR1 is MGHRA, CDR2 YSYEKL. The CDR3 has 12 residues. V was clipped by 0 bases and J by 6 bases, with 3 bases between them. CDR3 coding DNA: TGCGCCAGCAGCCAAGAAGGCAATGAGCAGTTCTTC. Translation gives CASSQEGNEQFF.

The chain has TRBV5-4 and TRBJ1-2; 7 positions agree with TRBD1. J was trimmed by 8 bases and V by 3 bases; bases with no gene match: 4. There are 12 residues in the CDR3. Germline-derived CDR1 and CDR2 are SGHNT and YYREEE (reference sequence). Here the CDR3 reads CASSSDREGYTF. DNA of the CDR3: TGTGCCAGCAGCTCTGACAGGGAAGGCTACACCTTC.

This clone has just a few counts. The chain couples TRBV28 to TRBJ2-5; 7 positions agree with TRBD1. The germline V gene has CDR1 MDHEN and CDR2 SYDVKM. This CDR3 contains 15 residues. The V and J ends lost 6 bases and 5 bases, in that order; junction bases with no gene match: 12. The CDR3 sequence is CASSRGTGVAETQYF. The CDR3 region has the DNA TGTGCCAGCAGCCGAGGAACAGGGGTAGCGGAGACCCAGTACTTC.

This chain connects TRBV14 to TRBJ1-2; D is uncertain. CDR3 size: 14 residues. Trimming shortened V by 0 bases and J by 3 bases, and 8 bases separated the two germline ends. The V gene's germline CDR1 is SGHDN and CDR2 FVKESK. The DNA for the CDR3 is TGTGCCAGCAGCCAAGAAACAGTGGACTATGGCTACACCTTC. It yields the protein CASSQETVDYGYTF.

This clone came up a few times. The CDR3 DNA reads as TGCGCCAGCAGCCAAGATGTGGCGGGGCTAGCCAAAAACATTCAGTACTTC. Translation gives CASSQDVAGLAKNIQYF. The V gene is TRBV4-1, the J gene TRBJ2-4; tentatively, D is TRBD2 (6 bases). Germline V gene data show CDR1 as MGHRA and CDR2 as YSYEKL. The CDR3 is made up of 17 amino acids. V was trimmed by 0 bases and J by 0 bases, leaving 12 bases between them.

The chain combines TRBV2 with TRBJ1-2, with TRBD1 as a possible D gene (5 bases). The CDR3 extends over 15 amino acids. The germline V gene has CDR1 SNHLY and CDR2 FYNNEI. Trimming pared 7 bases from V and 4 bases from J, leaving 19 bases between. CDR3 amino acids: CASIDPLRDGYGYTF. CDR3 nucleotides: TGTGCCAGCATAGATCCCCTCCGGGACGGCTATGGCTACACCTTC.

The CDR3 sequence: CSVDQGRVAFF. CDR3 bases: TGCAGCGTTGACCAGGGGCGCGTGGCTTTCTTT. The chain has TRBV29-1 and TRBJ1-1, with TRBD1 as a possible D gene (6 bases). Germline assignment: CDR1 SQVTM and CDR2 ANQGSEA. This CDR3 region has 11 residues. Trimming took off 3 bases at V and 11 bases at J, with 13 bases between the two ends.

The chain couples TRBV7-3 to TRBJ2-1, with 8 nucleotides matching TRBD2. The CDR3 covers 15 residues. V dropped 5 bases and J dropped 5; count of bases not matched to a gene: 8. Germline V lookup: CDR1 SGHTA, CDR2 FQGTGA. The CDR3, as DNA: TGTGCCAGCAGCAATAGCGGGGTGGGGAACAATGAGCAGTTCTTC. It codes for CASSNSGVGNNEQFF.

J is TRBJ1-5 and V is TRBV6-1; TRBD1 matches at 10 bases. Germline V CDR1 and CDR2: MNHNS, SASEGT. V was clipped by 4 bases and J by 7 bases; unmatched bases: 7. The CDR3 totals 15 residues. The CDR3 DNA reads as TGTGCCAGCAGTGTCCAGACAGGGGGCGGGCAGCCCCAGCATTTT. This translates into CASSVQTGGGQPQHF.

Ten or more counts support this clone. The chain couples TRBV6-5 to TRBJ1-6; D not resolved. Germline CDR1 and CDR2: MNHEY and SVGAGI. Trimming pared 0 bases from V and 8 bases from J, leaving 14 bases between. The CDR3 is 16 amino acids. The chain's CDR3 is CASSYSGFGRHSPLHF. CDR3 sequence (DNA): TGTGCCAGCAGTTACTCCGGATTTGGCAGGCATTCACCCCTCCACTTT.

This clone has only a few counts. A junction boundary mismatches the germline segment, possibly from a read error. This sequence joins TRBV29-1 and TRBJ1-1; D is uncertain. The CDR3 is 15 amino acids. Germline CDR1 reads SQVTM; CDR2 reads ANQGSEA. The DNA of the CDR3 is TGCAGCGTCGAAGGTATTGCCTCGCGGGGCACTGAAGCTTTCTTT. Its protein is CSVEGIASRGTEAFF.

The rearrangement uses TRBV29-1 and TRBJ1-1; tentatively, D is TRBD1 (5 bases). The V and J ends lost 3 bases and 1 base respectively, with 12 bases between them. Germline loops: CDR1 SQVTM, CDR2 ANQGSEA. This CDR3 comprises 14 residues. The CDR3 bases are TGCAGCGTTGACCGGGGGATGAAGAACACTGAAGCTTTCTTT. It codes for CSVDRGMKNTEAFF.

J is TRBJ1-4 and V is TRBV7-9; D unclear. Germline V lookup: CDR1 SEHNR, CDR2 FQNEAQ (reference sequence). This CDR3 spans 14 amino acids. The ends were cut back, 10 bases at V and 0 bases at J, with 12 bases in the middle. The CDR3 here is CAIPRGPTNEKLFF. CDR3 DNA: TGTGCCATCCCACGAGGGCCAACTAATGAAAAACTGTTTTTT.

The V gene is TRBV27, the J gene TRBJ1-4; 7 bases map to TRBD1. The junction had 7 bases not matched to a gene; V was cut back by 5 bases and J by 10 bases. The germline gives CDR1 MNHEY, CDR2 SMNVEV (reference sequence). CDR3 length: 13 amino acids. CDR3 residues: CASSNDRAGKLFF. CDR3 in DNA: TGTGCCAGCAGTAATGACAGGGCTGGAAAACTGTTTTTT.

V is TRBV6-1 and J is TRBJ2-3; D is possibly TRBD2 (6 bases). Deletions cut 3 bases from V and 1 base from J, with 8 bases between. The CDR3 covers 14 residues. Germline assignment: CDR1 MNHNS and CDR2 SASEGT. This chain's CDR3 is CASSESSGTDTQYF. CDR3 sequence (DNA): TGTGCCAGCAGTGAGTCTAGCGGCACAGATACGCAGTATTTT.

The chain employs TRBV27 and TRBJ1-1; D may be TRBD1 (5 bases). CDR1 is MNHEY, CDR2 SMNVEV, per germline (reference sequence). V was shortened by 5 bases and J by 4 bases, with 14 bases between the two germline ends. The CDR3 spans 14 residues. The CDR3 region is CASSLLEGSTEAFF. The CDR3 nucleotides are TGTGCCAGCAGTCTACTGGAGGGGAGCACTGAAGCTTTCTTT.

V gene TRBV4-1 combines with J gene TRBJ2-1; maybe TRBD1 (6 bases). Germline CDR1 is MGHRA and CDR2 is YSYEKL. CDR3 length: 16 residues. Trimming left V 0 bases short and J 6 bases short, with 15 bases between. Here the CDR3 DNA reads TGCGCCAGCAGCCAAGAGGCGACAGGTCGGCGCAATGAGCAGTTCTTC. Its protein product is CASSQEATGRRNEQFF.

The V call is TRBV29-1, the J call TRBJ2-5; D perhaps matches TRBD1 (6 bases). V lost 5 bases and J 4 bases, leaving 20 bases between the germline ends. The CDR3 contains 15 residues. Germline V gives CDR1 SQVTM, CDR2 ANQGSEA. The CDR3 nucleotides read TGCAGCGTTCATTCGGACAGCCAAGGTCTAGAGACCCAGTACTTC. Translation gives CSVHSDSQGLETQYF. Full variable domain (rest looked up from reference TRBV29-1 and TRBJ2-5): SAVISQKPSRDICQRGTSLTIQCQVDSQVTMMFWYRQQPGQSLTLIATANQGSEATYESGFVIDKFPISRPNLTFSTLTVSNMSPEDSSIYLCSVHSDSQGLETQYFGPGTRLLVL.